These 25 T cell receptor beta chains were all obtained from the same sample, sequenced in a study of blood T cells in healthy people across ages. With a J-beta primer mix and a sample-barcoded 5' primer, a second PCR ran about 7 to 12 cycles. TCRdb reprocessed the 5' RACE reads with MiXCR, giving one entry per CDR3 protein. The data contain hundreds of thousands of distinct CDR3 sequences, around 24% of them singletons. The same sample was also studied in work on T cells of mothers and their children.

Sequences were obtained from blood. The receptors were sampled from a boy younger than 18 in good health.

This chain connects TRBV5-1 to TRBJ1-4; tentative D call: TRBD1 (5 bases). This CDR3 has 17 amino acids. Between the trimmed V and J ends, which lost 3 bases and 5 bases, there was a span of 20 bases. Per germline, CDR1 SGHRS and CDR2 YFSETQ. CDR3 residues: CASSSGLPRGQNEKLFF. In nucleotides, the CDR3 is TGCGCCAGCAGCTCGGGACTCCCGAGGGGTCAAAATGAAAAACTGTTTTTT. The whole variable domain, filled in from reference TRBV5-1 and TRBJ1-4, reads KAGVTQTPRYLIKTRGQQVTLSCSPISGHRSVSWYQQTPGQGLQFLFEYFSETQRNKGNFPGRFSGRQFSNSRSEMNVSTLELGDSALYLCASSSGLPRGQNEKLFFGSGTQLSVL.

The rearrangement uses TRBV29-1 and TRBJ2-2; maybe TRBD1 (5 bases). CDR3 size: 15 residues. V lost 7 bases, J lost 5 bases, and 20 bases lay in between. Per the germline V gene, CDR1 is SQVTM and CDR2 is ANQGSEA. In DNA, the CDR3 is TGCAGCGCCACCCAGGACACCTTGGGGACCGGGGAGCTGTTTTTT. This encodes CSATQDTLGTGELFF.

This clonotype appeared many times. This rearrangement joins TRBV5-1 to TRBJ2-3; 11 bases line up with TRBD2. The CDR3 loop spans 16 amino acids. CDR1 and CDR2 from the germline V gene are SGHRS and YFSETQ. With 4 bases clipped from V and 0 bases from J, the junction kept 4 bases outside the gene matches. In nucleotides, the CDR3 is TGCGCCAGCAGCACTGGGACTAGCGGTAGCACAGATACGCAGTATTTT. Residues: CASSTGTSGSTDTQYF.

The chain uses TRBV3-1 and TRBJ2-1; possibly TRBD1 for D (5 bases). V was clipped by 1 base and J by 9 bases, with 16 bases between them. The CDR3 consists of 15 residues. Germline CDR1 is LGHDT and CDR2 is YNNKEL (reference sequence). In DNA, the CDR3 is TGTGCCAGCAGCCAAGGGGCAGGGTCTGTCAGTGAGCAGTTCTTC. Residues: CASSQGAGSVSEQFF.

The rearrangement uses TRBV7-9 and TRBJ2-1, with TRBD2 matching over 9 bases. The junction had 9 bases not matched to a gene; V was cut back by 5 bases and J by 4 bases. The CDR3 is 16 residues long. CDR1 SEHNR and CDR2 FQNEAQ come from the germline V gene (reference sequence). CDR3 sequence reads: CASSPRVSGGYNEQFF. The CDR3 nucleotides are TGTGCCAGCAGCCCCCGGGTGAGCGGGGGGTACAATGAGCAGTTCTTC.

The CDR3 sequence is CASHPGYTF. The DNA for the CDR3 is TGTGCCAGCCATCCCGGCTACACCTTC. The V call is TRBV9, the J call TRBJ1-2; unclear D gene. This CDR3 is built from 9 residues. CDR1 is SGDLS and CDR2 is YYNGEE in the germline V gene. Deletions cut 7 bases from V and 8 bases from J, with 6 bases between.

V usage is TRBV7-8 and J usage is TRBJ2-7; either TRBD1 or TRBD2 may supply D (6 bases each). Deletions cut 2 bases from V and 5 bases from J, with 13 bases between. Germline V gene lookup returns CDR1 SGHVS and CDR2 FQNEAQ. This CDR3 contains 14 residues. CDR3 nucleotide sequence: TGTGCCAGCAGCTTAATCGGCGGGGACAACGAGCAGTACTTC. It specifies CASSLIGGDNEQYF.

The V and J genes are TRBV6-5 and TRBJ2-5; D is unclear. CDR1 MNHEY and CDR2 SVGAGI come from the germline V gene. V was cut by 0 bases and J by 4 bases, with 15 bases left in between. This CDR3 is built from 16 residues. In DNA, the CDR3 is TGTGCCAGCAGTTACTCTGAAGCCTCGAGGCGAGAGACCCAGTACTTC. Translation: CASSYSEASRRETQYF.

This clonotype was observed many times. The chain has TRBV28 and TRBJ1-1; no clear D gene. Per the germline V gene, CDR1 is MDHEN and CDR2 is SYDVKM. V lost 2 bases, J lost 6 bases, and 7 bases lay in between. The CDR3 runs 12 residues. In DNA form, the CDR3 reads TGTGCCAGCAGTTTACAGGACGCTGAAGCTTTCTTT. Translation: CASSLQDAEAFF.

The chain joins TRBV7-9 to TRBJ2-7, with D perhaps matching TRBD1 or TRBD2 (6 bases each). The CDR3 runs 19 residues. The V gene's germline CDR1 is SEHNR and CDR2 FQNEAQ (reference sequence). V was trimmed by 0 bases and J by 4 bases, leaving 25 bases between them. This CDR3 is CASSLAGGSGKSGTYEQYF. Written as DNA, the CDR3 is TGTGCCAGCAGCTTAGCCGGGGGCAGTGGGAAAAGTGGGACATACGAGCAGTACTTC.

This clonotype was recorded a few times. V usage is TRBV2 and J usage is TRBJ2-2; D is undetermined. Germline CDR1 is SNHLY and CDR2 is FYNNEI. Trimming left V 2 bases short and J 0 bases short, with 4 bases between. CDR3 length: 14 residues. This chain's CDR3 is CASSERPNTGELFF. CDR3 coding DNA: TGTGCCAGCAGTGAACGACCGAACACCGGGGAGCTGTTTTTT.

This clonotype occurred a few times. This chain uses TRBV7-2 with TRBJ2-3, with TRBD1 matching 11 bases. From germline, CDR1 is SGHTA and CDR2 FQGNSA. V dropped 1 base and J dropped 9; count of bases not matched to a gene: 6. The CDR3 runs to 15 residues. CDR3: CASSLGTGGVETQYF. CDR3 bases: TGTGCCAGCAGCTTAGGGACAGGGGGCGTTGAGACGCAGTATTTT.

This clonotype was recorded a few times. The V call is TRBV7-2, the J call TRBJ1-1, with 7 bases fitting TRBD1. The CDR3 is 15 amino acids. Germline-derived CDR1 and CDR2 are SGHTA and FQGNSA. With V trimmed by 5 bases and J by 6 bases, 12 bases remained unmatched. CDR3 coding DNA: TGTGCCAGCAGCCGACAGGGAAGGGCCAGCGCTGAAGCTTTCTTT. This translates into CASSRQGRASAEAFF.

The chain combines TRBV28 with TRBJ2-3; 10 bases are a match to TRBD2. Trimming removed 7 bases from V and 6 bases from J; junction bases left unmatched: 10. This CDR3 is 15 amino acids long. The germline V gene encodes CDR1 MDHEN and CDR2 SYDVKM. The CDR3 spells CASTLGAGGPDTQYF. The CDR3 DNA follows: TGTGCCAGCACCCTCGGAGCGGGAGGGCCCGATACGCAGTATTTT.

The rearrangement uses TRBV5-1 and TRBJ2-5; no reliable D call. Germline values: CDR1 SGHRS, CDR2 YFSETQ. The length of the CDR3 is 13 residues. Trimming took off 3 bases at V and 2 bases at J, with 8 bases between the two ends. CDR3 in DNA: TGCGCCAGCAGCTCTGAGTTTCAAGAGACCCAGTACTTC. Protein: CASSSEFQETQYF.

Ten or more counts support this clonotype. The chain uses TRBV5-1 and TRBJ2-7; D call uncertain. Looked up from germline, CDR1 is SGHRS and CDR2 is YFSETQ. Between the trimmed V and J ends, which lost 7 bases and 5 bases, there was a span of 13 bases. The CDR3 has 12 residues. As DNA, the CDR3 is TGCGCCAGCCGGGCGGAAGGGAACGAGCAGTACTTC. This codes for CASRAEGNEQYF. The variable domain in full, completed from reference TRBV5-1 and TRBJ2-7, reads KAGVTQTPRYLIKTRGQQVTLSCSPISGHRSVSWYQQTPGQGLQFLFEYFSETQRNKGNFPGRFSGRQFSNSRSEMNVSTLELGDSALYLCASRAEGNEQYFGPGTRLTVT.

V gene TRBV7-3 combines with J gene TRBJ2-1; 7 bases agree with TRBD2. V was clipped by 2 bases and J by 8 bases; unmatched bases: 6. The germline gives CDR1 SGHTA, CDR2 FQGTGA. The CDR3 sequence is 14 residues long. The CDR3 bases are TGTGCCAGCAGCTTAGGGGGGGAGCCGGATGAGCAGTTCTTC. Its translation: CASSLGGEPDEQFF.

V gene TRBV7-9 combines with J gene TRBJ2-1; D may be TRBD2 (6 bases). Trimming stripped 2 bases from V and 0 bases from J, with 14 bases between. The CDR3 runs to 17 residues. CDR1 and CDR2 from the germline V gene are SEHNR and FQNEAQ (reference sequence). The CDR3 DNA follows: TGTGCCAGCAGCTTAAAGTGGGGAGGCCGCTCCTACAATGAGCAGTTCTTC. Translation: CASSLKWGGRSYNEQFF.

This clonotype occurred a few times. The J gene is TRBJ2-5, the V gene TRBV28; TRBD1 agrees at 9 bases. TRBJ2-7 explains the end of the DNA better; the J call may be wrong. This CDR3 region has 18 residues. Germline-derived CDR1 and CDR2 are MDHEN and SYDVKM. The CDR3: CASSHDLIRDRVAYEQYF. CDR3 in DNA: TGTGCCAGCAGTCACGACCTTATTCGGGACAGGGTAGCCTACGAGCAGTACTTC.

In its sample, this clonotype was seen a few times. The chain has TRBV4-3 and TRBJ2-1; D remains ambiguous. V dropped 0 bases and J dropped 10 bases, with 10 bases sitting between them. The CDR3 consists of 13 residues. Germline V lookup: CDR1 LGHNA, CDR2 YSLEER. CDR3 amino acids: CASSQDTGIEQFF. The CDR3 DNA is TGCGCCAGCAGCCAAGATACCGGCATAGAGCAGTTCTTC.

The DNA of the CDR3 is TGTGCCAGCAGCGAAGGATCACAGGGTTCACCCCTCCACTTT. It is translated as CASSEGSQGSPLHF. The rearrangement links TRBV7-2 to TRBJ1-6; D perhaps matches TRBD1 (6 bases). Germline V gene sequence: CDR1 SGHTA, CDR2 FQGNSA. CDR3 length: 14 residues. Between the trimmed V and J ends, which lost 5 bases and 9 bases, there was a span of 14 bases.

This rearrangement joins TRBV4-2 to TRBJ1-1; no clear D. This CDR3 comprises 11 residues. Per germline, CDR1 LGHNA and CDR2 YNFKEQ. V lost 4 bases, J lost 8 bases, and 8 bases lay in between. The CDR3 loop is CASSPGSEAFF. In nucleotides, the CDR3 is TGTGCCAGCAGCCCGGGGTCCGAAGCTTTCTTT.

This rearrangement joins TRBV27 to TRBJ2-3; no definite D call. Per the germline V gene, CDR1 is MNHEY and CDR2 is SMNVEV (reference sequence). The CDR3 is 14 amino acids. Trimming removed 0 bases at V and 2 bases at J, with 6 bases between. The CDR3 nucleotides read TGTGCCAGCAGTTTATCTACCTTCACAGATACGCAGTATTTT. Protein product: CASSLSTFTDTQYF.

This clonotype was detected a few times. For the CDR3, the DNA is TGTGCCAGCAGGGCGACCAGCACAGATACGCAGTATTTT. Amino acids: CASRATSTDTQYF. The chain carries TRBV7-2 and TRBJ2-3; no clear D. This CDR3 has 13 residues. V was trimmed by 6 bases and J by 0 bases, leaving 7 bases between them. Germline loops: CDR1 SGHTA, CDR2 FQGNSA.

This clonotype occurred a few times. This chain uses TRBV20-1 with TRBJ2-2; a weak D match, TRBD2 (7 bases). Looked up from germline, CDR1 is DFQATT and CDR2 is SNEGSKA (reference sequence). V lost 1 base and J 3 bases, leaving 12 bases between the germline ends. This CDR3 comprises 15 residues. CDR3 DNA sequence: TGCAGTGCTAGAGGGCGGGGGCTTGACACCGGGGAGCTGTTTTTT. Residues: CSARGRGLDTGELFF.